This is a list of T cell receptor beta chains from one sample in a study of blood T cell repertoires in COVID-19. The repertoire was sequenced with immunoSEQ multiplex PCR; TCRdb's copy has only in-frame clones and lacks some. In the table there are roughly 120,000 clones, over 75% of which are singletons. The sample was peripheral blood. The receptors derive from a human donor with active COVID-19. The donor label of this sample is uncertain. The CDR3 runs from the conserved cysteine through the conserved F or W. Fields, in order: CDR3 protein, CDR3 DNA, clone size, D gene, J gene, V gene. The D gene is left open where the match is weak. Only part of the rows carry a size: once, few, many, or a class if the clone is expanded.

CDR3aa: CASSYSGDPEAFF
CDR3nt: TGTGCCAGCAGTTACTCGGGAGACCCTGAAGCTTTCTTT
abundance: .
d_gene: .
j_gene: TRBJ1-1
v_gene: TRBV6-5

CDR3aa: CASSQDRGTDTGELFF
CDR3nt: TGTGCCAGCAGCCAAGATAGAGGGACAGACACCGGGGAGCTGTTTTTT
abundance: .
d_gene: TRBD1
j_gene: TRBJ2-2
v_gene: TRBV3-1/TRBV3-2

CDR3aa: CASSLVAGYSEQFF
CDR3nt: TGTGCCAGCAGCTTAGTAGCAGGGTACAGTGAGCAGTTCTTC
abundance: .
d_gene: .
j_gene: TRBJ2-1
v_gene: TRBV7-2

CDR3aa: CASSLVAGRWETQYF
CDR3nt: TGTGCCAGCAGCTTAGTAGCGGGGAGGTGGGAGACCCAGTACTTC
abundance: .
d_gene: TRBD2
j_gene: TRBJ2-5
v_gene: TRBV11-2

CDR3aa: CASSPQGSSYNEQFF
CDR3nt: TGTGCCAGCAGCCCACAGGGGAGCTCCTACAATGAGCAGTTCTTC
abundance: .
d_gene: TRBD1
j_gene: TRBJ2-1
v_gene: TRBV9

CDR3aa: CASSLLTGNTEAFF
CDR3nt: TGTGCCAGCAGTCTCCTCACAGGGAACACTGAAGCTTTCTTT
abundance: .
d_gene: .
j_gene: TRBJ1-1
v_gene: TRBV6-2/TRBV6-3

CDR3aa: CSARSSREAFF
CDR3nt: TGCAGTGCTAGATCTAGCCGAGAAGCTTTCTTT
abundance: .
d_gene: .
j_gene: TRBJ1-1
v_gene: TRBV20-1

CDR3aa: CASSSGQRSYEQYF
CDR3nt: TGCGCCAGCAGCTCCGGACAGCGTTCCTACGAGCAGTACTTC
abundance: once
d_gene: .
j_gene: TRBJ2-7
v_gene: TRBV4-1

CDR3aa: CASSQVQTGELFF
CDR3nt: TGCGCCAGCAGCCAAGTACAAACCGGGGAGCTGTTTTTT
abundance: once
d_gene: .
j_gene: TRBJ2-2
v_gene: TRBV4-1

CDR3aa: CASSLERGREQPQHF
CDR3nt: TGTGCCAGCAGCTTAGAAAGGGGGCGCGAACAGCCCCAGCATTTT
abundance: .
d_gene: TRBD1
j_gene: TRBJ1-5
v_gene: TRBV7-2

CDR3aa: CASSYGGGIPYEQYF
CDR3nt: TGTGCCAGCAGTTACGGGGGGGGAATCCCCTACGAGCAGTACTTC
abundance: .
d_gene: TRBD2
j_gene: TRBJ2-7
v_gene: TRBV6-2/TRBV6-3

CDR3aa: CASSLVAGLDTQYF
CDR3nt: TGCGCCAGCAGCTTGGTAGCGGGGTTGGATACGCAGTATTTT
abundance: .
d_gene: TRBD2
j_gene: TRBJ2-3
v_gene: TRBV5-1

CDR3aa: CASSFFNSGANVLTF
CDR3nt: TGTGCCAGCAGCTTCTTTAACTCTGGGGCCAACGTCCTGACTTTC
abundance: .
d_gene: .
j_gene: TRBJ2-6
v_gene: TRBV5-6

CDR3aa: CASSENVISYEQYF
CDR3nt: TGTGCCAGCAGTGAAAATGTTATCTCCTACGAGCAGTACTTC
abundance: .
d_gene: .
j_gene: TRBJ2-7
v_gene: TRBV6-1

CDR3aa: CASSYGQSFNQETQYF
CDR3nt: TGTGCCAGCAGTTATGGACAGTCGTTTAACCAAGAGACCCAGTACTTC
abundance: .
d_gene: .
j_gene: TRBJ2-5
v_gene: TRBV28

CDR3aa: CATSATGNTEAFF
CDR3nt: TGTGCCACCAGCGCGACAGGGAACACTGAAGCTTTCTTT
abundance: .
d_gene: .
j_gene: TRBJ1-1
v_gene: TRBV15

CDR3aa: CASNLQGAPYEQYF
CDR3nt: TGTGCCAGCAATTTACAGGGGGCCCCCTACGAGCAGTACTTC
abundance: .
d_gene: TRBD1
j_gene: TRBJ2-7
v_gene: TRBV28

CDR3aa: CASSPGLAGGFANTGELFF
CDR3nt: TGTGCCAGCAGCCCGGGACTAGCGGGGGGTTTCGCGAACACCGGGGAGCTGTTTTTT
abundance: .
d_gene: TRBD2
j_gene: TRBJ2-2
v_gene: TRBV7-6

CDR3aa: CASSHDRGGAANYGYTF
CDR3nt: TGCGCCAGCAGCCACGACCGTGGTGGGGCCGCAAACTATGGCTACACCTTC
abundance: .
d_gene: .
j_gene: TRBJ1-2
v_gene: TRBV4-3

CDR3aa: CASSLLTGDYGYTF
CDR3nt: TGCGCCAGCAGCCTCTTGACAGGGGACTATGGCTACACCTTC
abundance: once
d_gene: TRBD1
j_gene: TRBJ1-2
v_gene: TRBV5-1

CDR3aa: CASSPMGLAYYEQYF
CDR3nt: TGTGCCAGCAGCCCGATGGGGCTAGCGTACTACGAGCAGTACTTC
abundance: .
d_gene: .
j_gene: TRBJ2-7
v_gene: TRBV5-4

CDR3aa: CASSQETGWGVEGRIYGYTF
CDR3nt: TGTGCCAGCAGCCAGGAGACAGGGTGGGGGGTGGAAGGGAGGATATATGGCTACACCTTC
abundance: .
d_gene: TRBD1
j_gene: TRBJ1-2
v_gene: TRBV3-1/TRBV3-2

CDR3aa: CASSHRDTASYEQYF
CDR3nt: TGTGCCAGCAGCCACCGGGATACAGCCTCCTACGAGCAGTACTTC
abundance: .
d_gene: .
j_gene: TRBJ2-7
v_gene: TRBV5-4

CDR3aa: CASSGTGGYEQYF
CDR3nt: TGCGCCAGCAGTGGGACAGGGGGCTACGAGCAGTACTTC
abundance: .
d_gene: TRBD1
j_gene: TRBJ2-7
v_gene: TRBV4-1

CDR3aa: CASSLVKNGYEQYF
CDR3nt: TGCGCCAGCAGCTTGGTTAAAAACGGTTACGAGCAGTACTTC
abundance: .
d_gene: .
j_gene: TRBJ2-7
v_gene: TRBV5-1

CDR3aa: CASSPDRDRGGSEQFF
CDR3nt: TGTGCCAGCTCACCAGACCGGGACAGGGGAGGTAGTGAGCAGTTCTTC
abundance: .
d_gene: TRBD1
j_gene: TRBJ2-1
v_gene: TRBV18

CDR3aa: CASSTRWEQYF
CDR3nt: TGTGCCAGCAGCACGAGGTGGGAGCAGTACTTC
abundance: .
d_gene: .
j_gene: TRBJ2-7
v_gene: TRBV7-2

CDR3aa: CASRWDRADSPLHF
CDR3nt: TGTGCCAGCAGATGGGACAGGGCGGATTCACCCCTCCACTTT
abundance: few
d_gene: TRBD1
j_gene: TRBJ1-6
v_gene: TRBV28